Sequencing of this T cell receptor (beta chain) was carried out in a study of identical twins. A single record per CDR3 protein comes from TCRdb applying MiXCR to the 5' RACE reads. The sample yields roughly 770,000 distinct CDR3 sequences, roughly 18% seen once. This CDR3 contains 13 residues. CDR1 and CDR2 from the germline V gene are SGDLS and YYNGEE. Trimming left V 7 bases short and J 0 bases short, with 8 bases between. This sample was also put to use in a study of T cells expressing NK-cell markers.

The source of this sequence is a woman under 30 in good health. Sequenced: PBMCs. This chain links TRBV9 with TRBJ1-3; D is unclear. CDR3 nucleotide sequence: TGTGCCAGCTCCTCTTTCTCTGGAAACACCATATATTTT. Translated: CASSSFSGNTIYF. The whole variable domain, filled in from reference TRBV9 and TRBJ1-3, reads DSGVTQTPKHLITATGQRVTLRCSPRSGDLSVYWYQQSLDQGLQFLIQYYNGEERAKGNILERFSAQQFPDLHSELNLSSLELGDSALYFCASSSFSGNTIYFGEGSWLTVV.